The 25 T cell receptor beta chains listed next were all sequenced from one sample in a study of cytomegalovirus exposure and HLA in healthy donors. PCR employed 60 Vbeta and 13 Jbeta primers. Sequenced by immunoSEQ multiplex PCR; TCRdb stores in-frame clones only, minus some. The sample shows approximately 150,000 clones, 76% of them seen only once. The sample consisted of PBMCs. The receptors were sampled from a male donor in good health and CMV-seronegative.

This clone showed up just a few times. The chain carries TRBV19 and TRBJ1-5; 11 nucleotides agree with TRBD1. Looked up from germline, CDR1 is LNHDA and CDR2 is SQIVND (reference sequence). V was clipped by 8 bases and J by 2 bases; unmatched bases: 17. The CDR3 is 19 amino acids. CDR3 loop: CASARRTGTGGIGNQPQHF. The CDR3 DNA is TGTGCCAGTGCCCGTCGGACCGGGACAGGGGGGATTGGCAATCAGCCCCAGCATTTT. Using reference TRBV19 and TRBJ1-5 for the parts outside the CDR3, the full variable domain is DGGITQSPKYLFRKEGQNVTLSCEQNLNHDAMYWYRQDPGQGLRLIYYSQIVNDFQKGDIAEGYSVSREKKESFPLTVTSAQKNPTAFYLCASARRTGTGGIGNQPQHFGDGTRLSIL.

This clone appeared a single time. J is TRBJ2-7 and V is TRBV5-4, with D hard to call. Trimming pared 3 bases from V and 0 bases from J, leaving 16 bases between. Germline V gene sequence: CDR1 SGHNT, CDR2 YYREEE (reference sequence). The CDR3 totals 16 residues. The CDR3 loop is CASSSPYGRSSYEQYF. The CDR3 DNA is TGTGCCAGCAGCTCACCCTATGGAAGGAGCTCCTACGAGCAGTACTTC. The full variable domain, with the rest looked up from reference TRBV5-4 and TRBJ2-7, is ETGVTQSPTHLIKTRGQQVTLRCSSQSGHNTVSWYQQALGQGPQFIFQYYREEENGRGNFPPRFSGLQFPNYSSELNVNALELDDSALYLCASSSPYGRSSYEQYFGPGTRLTVT.

The chain has TRBV30 and TRBJ2-1; D is unclear. The germline V gene encodes CDR1 GTSNPN and CDR2 SVGIG (reference sequence). The CDR3 totals 14 residues. Deletions cut 2 bases from V and 0 bases from J, with 8 bases between. CDR3 coding DNA: TGTGCCTGGAGTCGATTTAGCTCCTACAATGAGCAGTTCTTC. It translates to CAWSRFSSYNEQFF.

This clone came up once. This rearrangement joins TRBV2 to TRBJ1-3, with a weak D call TRBD1 (5 bases). The length of the CDR3 is 15 residues. The V gene's germline CDR1 is SNHLY and CDR2 FYNNEI. V gave up 4 bases and J gave up 4 bases, with 14 bases separating them. In nucleotides, the CDR3 is TGTGCCAGCAGTGCGGGCAGGGCCGCGGGAAACACCATATATTTT. Translated, it gives CASSAGRAAGNTIYF.

This chain uses TRBV29-1 with TRBJ1-1; D is perhaps TRBD1 (5 bases). Looked up from germline, CDR1 is SQVTM and CDR2 is ANQGSEA. V lost 3 bases to trimming and J lost 5 bases, with 22 bases between them. The CDR3 is 16 residues long. CDR3 residues: CSVDTGWGGSETEAFF. DNA for the CDR3: TGCAGCGTTGATACCGGGTGGGGGGGATCGGAAACTGAAGCTTTCTTT.

The chain recombines TRBV5-1 with TRBJ2-7, with 8 bases that match TRBD2. Per the germline V gene, CDR1 is SGHRS and CDR2 is YFSETQ. J was trimmed by 1 base and V by 7 bases; bases with no gene match: 13. This CDR3 comprises 16 residues. CDR3 sequence (DNA): TGCGCCAGCGCGGGGGGCGCAGGGGCTAAATCCTACGAGCAGTACTTC. This sequence encodes CASAGGAGAKSYEQYF.

This chain's CDR3 is CASSLDTNTGELFF. The CDR3 bases are TGTGCCAGCAGCCTCGACACTAACACCGGGGAGCTGTTTTTT. This rearrangement joins TRBV27 to TRBJ2-2; D is undetermined. Between the trimmed V and J ends, which lost 6 bases and 2 bases, there was a span of 10 bases. Germline CDR1 is MNHEY and CDR2 is SMNVEV (reference sequence). The CDR3 sequence is 14 residues long.

The rearrangement uses TRBV6-5 and TRBJ2-7; perhaps TRBD1 as D (5 bases). Deletions cut 0 bases from V and 2 bases from J, with 11 bases between. Germline lookup yields CDR1 MNHEY and CDR2 SVGAGI. This CDR3 comprises 15 residues. CDR3 sequence: CASSYSLGDAYEQYF. CDR3 in DNA: TGTGCCAGCAGTTACTCGCTAGGGGATGCCTACGAGCAGTACTTC.

The chain is built from TRBV29-1 and TRBJ2-2; possibly TRBD2 for D (5 bases). The germline V and J ends were trimmed by 1 base and 5 bases, with 11 bases remaining between them. Per the germline V gene, CDR1 is SQVTM and CDR2 is ANQGSEA. The CDR3 runs to 14 residues. DNA for the CDR3: TGCAGCGTTGAAGGGTGGGAGAATACCGGGGAGCTGTTTTTT. Translation: CSVEGWENTGELFF.

This sequence joins TRBV5-6 and TRBJ2-2; 9 bases are a match to TRBD1. CDR3 size: 17 residues. With 6 bases clipped from V and 5 bases from J, the junction kept 14 bases outside the gene matches. CDR1 and CDR2 from the germline V gene are SGHDT and YYEEEE. As DNA, the CDR3 is TGTGCCAGCACCTTACCGGGACAGGGAGGAAAGACCGGGGAGCTGTTTTTT. This gives the protein CASTLPGQGGKTGELFF.

The chain carries TRBV7-2 and TRBJ2-4, with D possibly TRBD1 on 5 matching bases. The CDR3 runs to 12 residues. Trimming took off 0 bases at V and 10 bases at J, with 7 bases between the two ends. Germline V gives CDR1 SGHTA, CDR2 FQGNSA. This chain's CDR3 is CASSLAGVIQYF. DNA for the CDR3: TGTGCCAGCAGCTTAGCAGGGGTTATTCAGTACTTC.

This clone was counted between two and nine times. This chain joins TRBV18 and TRBJ2-7; TRBD2 aligns across 8 bases. CDR1 KGHSH and CDR2 LQKENI come from the germline V gene. The V and J ends lost 5 bases and 5 bases, in that order; junction bases with no gene match: 5. This CDR3 spans 13 amino acids. Here the CDR3 DNA reads TGTGCCAGCTCAACCCCCGGGGGGGACGAGCAGTACTTC. Amino acid sequence: CASSTPGGDEQYF.

V gene TRBV6-5 combines with J gene TRBJ2-7; 9 bases map to TRBD1. V trimming: 6 bases; J trimming: 0 bases; junction bases outside the gene matches: 6. In germline, CDR1 is MNHEY, CDR2 SVGAGI. The CDR3 loop spans 15 amino acids. CDR3 sequence (DNA): TGTGCCAGCAGCTCACAGGGGGCGAGCTCCTACGAGCAGTACTTC. This sequence encodes CASSSQGASSYEQYF.

The chain has TRBV18 and TRBJ1-1, with a tentative D call TRBD1 (6 bases). V lost 3 bases and J lost 7, with 21 bases in between. CDR1 and CDR2 from the germline V gene are KGHSH and LQKENI. CDR3 size: 16 residues. For the CDR3, the DNA is TGTGCCAGCTCACCCTCGGGTCGGGGGGCTGGGGTTGAAGCTTTCTTT. It is translated as CASSPSGRGAGVEAFF.

This clone was recorded a few times. CDR3 coding DNA: TGTGCCAGCAGTTTAGAGGGGAGGCCGCACAGAGATACGCAGTATTTT. This gives the protein CASSLEGRPHRDTQYF. V is TRBV28 and J is TRBJ2-3; TRBD2 is a possible D gene (6 bases). Germline V lookup: CDR1 MDHEN, CDR2 SYDVKM. V was cut by 2 bases and J by 5 bases, with 17 bases left in between. The CDR3 runs to 16 residues.

The J gene is TRBJ1-5, the V gene TRBV6-5; D gene ambiguous. The CDR3 has 14 amino acids. Germline CDR1 MNHEY, CDR2 SVGAGI. Trimming removed 6 bases from V and 4 bases from J, with 13 bases in between. In DNA, the CDR3 is TGTGCCAGCAGGGGAGGCGCGTTAAATCAGCCCCAGCATTTT. Translated: CASRGGALNQPQHF.

This sequence joins TRBV2 and TRBJ1-2; TRBD1 matches at 9 bases. V was clipped by 5 bases and J by 6 bases; unmatched bases: 19. CDR3 size: 18 residues. The germline V gene encodes CDR1 SNHLY and CDR2 FYNNEI. This CDR3 reads CASSTGTGKGQSSHGYTF. The DNA of the CDR3 is TGTGCCAGCAGTACCGGGACAGGGAAGGGTCAGAGCTCTCATGGCTACACCTTC.

The rearrangement joins TRBV5-5 to TRBJ2-7, with 7 bases fitting TRBD1. The germline CDR1 and CDR2 sequences are SGHKS and YYEKEE (reference sequence). This CDR3 comprises 13 residues. V was pared by 4 bases and J by 2 bases, with 3 bases of the junction left unmatched. This CDR3 is CASSAGQAYEQYF. The CDR3 region has the DNA TGTGCCAGCAGCGCAGGACAGGCCTACGAGCAGTACTTC.

The chain recombines TRBV5-6 with TRBJ1-1, with a weak D call TRBD1 (6 bases). The CDR3 runs to 14 residues. Per the germline V gene, CDR1 is SGHDT and CDR2 is YYEEEE. Trimming took 2 bases from V and 1 from J, leaving 9 bases between them. The CDR3 DNA reads as TGTGCCAGCAGCTTAGAGACAGGGAACACTGAAGCTTTCTTT. It specifies CASSLETGNTEAFF.

This chain links TRBV6-1 with TRBJ1-5; no definite D call. Germline CDR1 is MNHNS and CDR2 is SASEGT. The CDR3 is made up of 15 amino acids. Trimming shortened V by 2 bases and J by 6 bases, and 14 bases separated the two germline ends. This chain's CDR3 is CASSETPLSGQPQHF. For the CDR3, the DNA is TGTGCCAGCAGTGAAACCCCCCTTTCGGGTCAGCCCCAGCATTTT.

The rearrangement links TRBV18 to TRBJ1-1; 7 bases are shared with TRBD1. The trim removed 6 bases at V and 1 base at J, leaving 11 bases unmatched. Germline V gene lookup returns CDR1 KGHSH and CDR2 LQKENI. CDR3 length: 16 amino acids. CDR3 in DNA: TGTGCCAGCTCCCTAGGAGGGGGCAGGGGGAACACTGAAGCTTTCTTT. Translating gives CASSLGGGRGNTEAFF.

This clone was picked up a small number of times. The genes are TRBV4-2 and TRBJ2-5; TRBD2 agrees at 11 bases. Trimming removed 0 bases from V and 5 bases from J; junction bases left unmatched: 5. The CDR3 is 16 amino acids. The germline gives CDR1 LGHNA, CDR2 YNFKEQ. The CDR3 coding sequence is TGTGCCAGCAGCCAAGAGCTAGCGGGGGGCGGGGAGACCCAGTACTTC. Residues: CASSQELAGGGETQYF.

To note about this clone: At one boundary the junction diverges from the germline segment, which might be a read error. V gene TRBV4-2 combines with J gene TRBJ2-5, with 10 positions matching TRBD2. The CDR3 runs 16 residues. Per germline, CDR1 LGHNA and CDR2 YNFKEQ. The CDR3 loop is CASSQDGSGGVETRYF. The CDR3 region has the DNA TGTGCCAGCAGCCAAGATGGCAGCGGGGGGGTGGAGACCCGGTACTTC.

V is TRBV15 and J is TRBJ2-5; 11 bases are shared with TRBD2. Looked up from germline, CDR1 is LNHNV and CDR2 is YYDKDF (reference sequence). Germline trimming cut 0 bases from V and 3 bases from J; bases unmatched to any gene: 9. The CDR3 runs 18 residues. CDR3 loop: CATSRDLPGLAAKETQYF. DNA of the CDR3: TGTGCCACCAGCAGAGATCTTCCGGGACTAGCGGCAAAAGAGACCCAGTACTTC.

CDR3 amino acids: CASSLTRVLRSEQYF. CDR3 sequence (DNA): TGTGCCAGCAGCTTAACGCGGGTCCTAAGAAGCGAGCAGTACTTC. The chain uses TRBV13 and TRBJ2-7, with D possibly matching TRBD2 (5 bases). The germline CDR1 and CDR2 sequences are PRHDT and FYEKMQ (reference sequence). The CDR3 covers 15 residues. Trimming stripped 2 bases from V and 6 bases from J, with 17 bases between.